The following is a T cell receptor beta chain sequence with its context. Its specificity is not known. The data are from a study of OX40 agonist ivuxolimab in advanced cancers. Notes on the study in general: Some nonresponders additionally presented with little normalized T-cell clonal expansion.

The V end lost 0 bases, the J end lost 4 bases, and 13 bases lay between the germline ends. Germline V lookup: CDR1 SGDLS, CDR2 YYNGEE. This CDR3 has 15 amino acids. Produced via immunoSEQ multiplex PCR; TCRdb's table is partial and in-frame only. The sample shows roughly 93,000 clones, about 84% of them seen only once. This sequence joins TRBV9 and TRBJ1-2, with D uncertain. Specimen: CD4+ or CD8+ T cells sorted from blood, collected in a trial of the OX40 agonist ivuxolimab. The source of this sequence is an adult with an advanced solid tumor such as melanoma, head and neck, liver or kidney cancer. In nucleotides, the CDR3 is TGTGCCAGCAGCGTAGAAACCGCAGGTTCCTATGGCTACACCTTC. It yields the protein CASSVETAGSYGYTF.